The entry below describes one T cell receptor (beta chain). These data belong to a study of technical replicates of blood from a handful of donors. V lost 4 bases and J 0 bases, leaving 16 bases between the germline ends. Germline CDR1 and CDR2: MGHRA and YSYEKL. This CDR3 is built from 17 residues. The data were produced by immunoSEQ multiplex PCR, yet TCRdb's version contains in-frame clones alone and is incomplete. The table lists tens of thousands of clones, about 94% of them singletons. The V and J genes are TRBV4-1 and TRBJ2-1; tentatively, D is TRBD1 (6 bases). The specimen sequenced was T cells isolated from PBMCs. The clonotype comes from a human donor in good health. The CDR3 loop reads CASSPRGTTSSYNEQFF. CDR3 nucleotides: TGCGCCAGCAGCCCAAGGGGGACAACGAGCTCCTACAATGAGCAGTTCTTC.